These 20 T cell receptor beta chains originate from one sample sequenced in a study of vaccination and CD4 T cells after COVID-19. Sequenced with the Oncomine TCR Beta short-read assay was DNA taken from cultured CD4+ T cells. A single record per CDR3 protein comes from TCRdb applying MiXCR to the PCR reads. Of about 7,000 distinct CDR3 sequences detected, around 41% appear once; the ten largest clones hold less than 45%. For these receptors, no antigen is known. Treatment given: roughly ten-day PBMC culture with coronavirus spike peptide pools or control peptides (ViraFEST assay). CD4+ T lymphocytes from the unexposed donor were collected before the COVID-19 pandemic (2011-2018). Sequenced: CD4+ T cells from blood, cultured in vitro. The receptors originated from a human donor in good health.

This chain links TRBV6-4 with TRBJ1-2; D is unclear. The V gene's germline CDR1 is MRHNA and CDR2 SNTAGT. This CDR3 region has 14 residues. V gave up 5 bases and J gave up 8 bases, with 18 bases separating them. CDR3: CASSPDPRSGGYTF. The CDR3 nucleotides read TGTGCCAGCAGTCCCGACCCTCGGAGCGGAGGCTACACCTTC.

V gene TRBV19 combines with J gene TRBJ1-1; tentatively, D is TRBD1 (5 bases). V dropped 4 bases and J dropped 1 base, with 7 bases sitting between them. The CDR3 contains 13 residues. The germline V gene encodes CDR1 LNHDA and CDR2 SQIVND (reference sequence). The CDR3 DNA reads as TGTGCCAGTAGTAAGAGGGGGAACACTGAAGCTTTCTTT. Its protein product is CASSKRGNTEAFF.

This clonotype has just a few counts. The V and J genes are TRBV10-1 and TRBJ2-3, with TRBD2 matching over 8 bases. Trimming at V came to 5 bases and at J to 3 bases, leaving 4 bases not matched to a gene. This CDR3 region has 14 residues. Germline CDR1 and CDR2: WNHNN and SYGVQD (reference sequence). CDR3 in DNA: TGCGCCAGCAGTAAGGCGGGGGGAACAGATACGCAGTATTTT. Translating it yields CASSKAGGTDTQYF.

V gene TRBV7-3 combines with J gene TRBJ1-2; D is perhaps TRBD1 (6 bases). The germline CDR1 and CDR2 sequences are SGHTA and FQGTGA. The CDR3 covers 16 residues. Trimming left V 5 bases short and J 1 base short, with 17 bases between. The CDR3 nucleotides are TGTGCCAGCAGCGACCGAGGGGGGGGATTTAACTATGGCTACACCTTC. This gives the protein CASSDRGGGFNYGYTF. The full variable domain, its missing parts supplied by reference TRBV7-3 and TRBJ1-2, is GAGVSQTPSNKVTEKGKYVELRCDPISGHTALYWYRQSLGQGPEFLIYFQGTGAADDSGLPNDRFFAVRPEGSVSTLKIQRTERGDSAVYLCASSDRGGGFNYGYTFGSGTRLTVV.

This clonotype was found a few times. The rearrangement joins TRBV7-3 to TRBJ2-5; D gene unclear. V was clipped by 2 bases and J by 4 bases, with 14 bases between them. The germline V gene has CDR1 SGHTA and CDR2 FQGTGA. The length of the CDR3 is 15 residues. CDR3 sequence: CASSLGPELGETQYF. Here the CDR3 DNA reads TGTGCCAGCAGCTTAGGTCCGGAACTGGGAGAGACCCAGTACTTC.

This clonotype appeared a few times. The chain combines TRBV15 with TRBJ2-7; TRBD2 is a possible D gene (5 bases). Germline CDR1 is LNHNV and CDR2 is YYDKDF (reference sequence). V dropped 1 base and J dropped 3 bases, with 13 bases sitting between them. CDR3 length: 15 amino acids. CDR3 DNA sequence: TGTGCCACCAGCAGAGGAGGCGGACTCCACTACGAGCAGTACTTC. Its protein is CATSRGGGLHYEQYF.

The chain has TRBV25-1 and TRBJ1-2; D is perhaps TRBD1 (5 bases). The germline V gene has CDR1 MGHDK and CDR2 SYGVNS. Trimming stripped 4 bases from V and 6 bases from J, with 9 bases between. CDR3 size: 12 residues. CDR3 sequence reads: CASSGTTDGYTF. The CDR3, as DNA: TGTGCCAGCAGTGGGACAACCGATGGCTACACCTTC.

This clonotype has a handful of counts. This sequence joins TRBV19 and TRBJ1-1, with D possibly matching TRBD1 (6 bases). This CDR3 spans 12 amino acids. The germline V and J ends were trimmed by 9 bases and 4 bases, with 12 bases remaining between them. Germline V gene sequence: CDR1 LNHDA, CDR2 SQIVND (reference sequence). The DNA of the CDR3 is TGTGCCAGCGAGGGGGGCACCACTGAAGCTTTCTTT. It is translated as CASEGGTTEAFF. The full variable domain, in which reference TRBV19 and TRBJ1-1 provide the parts outside the CDR3, is DGGITQSPKYLFRKEGQNVTLSCEQNLNHDAMYWYRQDPGQGLRLIYYSQIVNDFQKGDIAEGYSVSREKKESFPLTVTSAQKNPTAFYLCASEGGTTEAFFGQGTRLTVV.

V gene TRBV15 combines with J gene TRBJ1-5, with 7 bases lining up with TRBD1. This CDR3 region has 15 residues. Per the germline V gene, CDR1 is LNHNV and CDR2 is YYDKDF (reference sequence). Trimming took 0 bases from V and 7 from J; bases not matched to a gene: 6. The CDR3 nucleotides read TGTGCCACCAGCAGAGATCCAGGGGGAGGCCAGCCCCAGCATTTT. Protein product: CATSRDPGGGQPQHF.

The rearrangement links TRBV19 to TRBJ1-5; 10 nucleotides line up with TRBD1. The CDR3 loop spans 15 amino acids. Germline CDR1 is LNHDA and CDR2 is SQIVND (reference sequence). Germline trimming cut 6 bases from V and 5 bases from J; bases unmatched to any gene: 7. CDR3 region: CASRGQGRSYQPQHF. The CDR3, as DNA: TGTGCCAGTAGGGGACAGGGGCGCTCCTATCAGCCCCAGCATTTT.

This sequence joins TRBV6-5 and TRBJ1-5, with D maybe TRBD1 (6 bases). CDR3 length: 17 amino acids. The germline V and J ends were trimmed by 4 bases and 0 bases, with 16 bases remaining between them. Germline-derived CDR1 and CDR2 are MNHEY and SVGAGI. The CDR3 reads CASSSVSGGHSNQPQHF. Here the CDR3 DNA reads TGTGCCAGCAGTTCCGTTTCGGGGGGACATAGCAATCAGCCCCAGCATTTT.

This clonotype occurred once. The chain is built from TRBV29-1 and TRBJ1-1; possibly TRBD1 for D (6 bases). Germline V gene sequence: CDR1 SQVTM, CDR2 ANQGSEA. V lost 5 bases, J lost 4 bases, and 11 bases lay in between. CDR3 size: 12 residues. The CDR3 DNA follows: TGCAGCGTTACAGGGTTTAGCACTGAAGCTTTCTTT. It translates to CSVTGFSTEAFF.

The chain combines TRBV6-1 with TRBJ1-2, with D unclear. Germline V gene data show CDR1 as MNHNS and CDR2 as SASEGT. V was cut by 6 bases and J by 5 bases, with 13 bases left in between. The CDR3 sequence is 13 residues long. CDR3 region: CASSPDSSYGYTF. The DNA of the CDR3 is TGTGCCAGCAGCCCTGACTCATCTTATGGCTACACCTTC.

This chain uses TRBV30 with TRBJ1-1, with D tentatively TRBD1 (5 bases). The CDR3 has 10 residues. V shed 5 bases and J shed 9 bases, with 10 bases lying between them. Germline V lookup: CDR1 GTSNPN, CDR2 SVGIG (reference sequence). Written as DNA, the CDR3 is TGTGCCTGGGTCAGGGTTCAAGCTTTCTTT. Translated: CAWVRVQAFF.

The chain employs TRBV20-1 and TRBJ1-1, with a possible D match to TRBD1 (6 bases). V lost 3 bases and J lost 8, with 19 bases in between. The V gene's germline CDR1 is DFQATT and CDR2 SNEGSKA (reference sequence). The CDR3 runs 14 residues. This CDR3 reads CSARDGQILWEAFF. The CDR3 DNA reads TGCAGTGCTAGGGATGGACAGATCCTTTGGGAAGCTTTCTTT.

This clonotype was seen a few times. The gene calls are TRBV7-2 and TRBJ2-1; 16 positions agree with TRBD2. The germline V gene encodes CDR1 SGHTA and CDR2 FQGNSA. This CDR3 is 17 amino acids long. V dropped 2 bases and J dropped 8; count of bases not matched to a gene: 6. For the CDR3, the DNA is TGTGCCAGCAGCTTAATGGGACTAGCGGGGGGGCAGGATGAGCAGTTCTTC. Residues: CASSLMGLAGGQDEQFF.

This chain joins TRBV10-3 and TRBJ1-2, with D unclear. The CDR3 is 17 residues long. The germline gives CDR1 ENHRY, CDR2 SYGVKD. V dropped 0 bases and J dropped 1 base, with 15 bases sitting between them. The CDR3 reads CAISESSGRNYNYGYTF. CDR3 DNA sequence: TGTGCCATCAGTGAGTCGTCCGGAAGAAATTATAACTATGGCTACACCTTC.

This clonotype was detected only once. Here the CDR3 DNA reads TGTGCCAGCAGGGCAGGGGGCCACGAGCAGTACTTC. Amino acid sequence: CASRAGGHEQYF. The V call is TRBV2, the J call TRBJ2-7, with TRBD1 identical over 8 bases. V lost 6 bases, J lost 5 bases, and 3 bases stayed unmatched. CDR1 and CDR2 (germline): SNHLY, FYNNEI. The CDR3 consists of 12 residues.

This clonotype was observed a handful of times. V usage is TRBV5-1 and J usage is TRBJ2-5, with 9 bases lining up with TRBD2. The CDR3 loop spans 16 amino acids. V gave up 0 bases and J gave up 2 bases; unmatched junction bases: 5. Looked up from germline, CDR1 is SGHRS and CDR2 is YFSETQ. The CDR3 sequence: CASSLVFAGGQETQYF. DNA for the CDR3: TGCGCCAGCAGCTTGGTTTTTGCGGGGGGGCAAGAGACCCAGTACTTC.

Only a few counts were recorded for this clonotype. The chain uses TRBV20-1 and TRBJ1-1; D possibly corresponds to TRBD1 (5 bases). The germline V and J ends were trimmed by 6 bases and 4 bases, with 21 bases remaining between them. The CDR3 consists of 15 residues. Germline lookup yields CDR1 DFQATT and CDR2 SNEGSKA (reference sequence). CDR3 sequence reads: CSANGGGRKGTEAFF. As DNA, the CDR3 is TGCAGTGCCAACGGGGGGGGGAGAAAGGGCACTGAAGCTTTCTTT.